The 22 T cell receptor beta chains below were found in one sample sequenced in a study of beta chain features in type 1 diabetes. Study conclusions and caveats: Significant though moderate, a shortening of TCRB CDR3s appeared in all four CD4+ subsets of Type 1 diabetes patients.

Their recognized antigens are unknown. Of the isolated RNA, all was reverse transcribed, and so the sequenced material was expressed TCRB transcripts. Measured with immunoSEQ multiplex PCR; TCRdb has only the in-frame clones, and not every one. The sample carries roughly 150,000 clones, just over 8% recorded once. The sequenced sample was central memory CD4+ T cells from blood. Receptors originate from a woman younger than 35 with type 1 diabetes.

The chain combines TRBV28 with TRBJ1-2; no clear D. Trimming took 3 bases from V and 8 from J, leaving 13 bases between them. Germline values: CDR1 MDHEN, CDR2 SYDVKM. The length of the CDR3 is 13 residues. Here the CDR3 reads CASSFATARGYTF. DNA of the CDR3: TGTGCCAGCAGTTTCGCGACCGCTAGGGGCTACACCTTC.

V usage is TRBV12-5 and J usage is TRBJ2-7, with D perhaps matching TRBD2 (6 bases). Trimming removed 6 bases from V and 3 bases from J, with 9 bases in between. Germline CDR1 and CDR2: LGHNT and FRNRAP. This CDR3 is 12 amino acids long. CDR3 bases: TGTGCTAGTGGCACGGACTACTACGAGCAGTACTTC. Translation gives CASGTDYYEQYF.

The table lists this clone with a few counts. The rearrangement links TRBV27 to TRBJ2-2; D unclear. The CDR3 has 16 amino acids. V was shortened by 3 bases and J by 6 bases, with 17 bases between the two germline ends. Germline V gene lookup returns CDR1 MNHEY and CDR2 SMNVEV (reference sequence). DNA of the CDR3: TGTGCCAGCAGTTTCTTAGACCGGCGCGGCCCCGGGGAGCTGTTTTTT. This codes for CASSFLDRRGPGELFF.

This chain links TRBV7-2 with TRBJ2-7; 8 nucleotides agree with TRBD1. The CDR3 length is 15 residues. Germline CDR1 and CDR2: SGHTA and FQGNSA. Germline trimming cut 2 bases from V and 0 bases from J; bases unmatched to any gene: 3. The CDR3 DNA reads as TGTGCCAGCAGCTTATCCGGGACAGGCTCCTACGAGCAGTACTTC. The encoded protein is CASSLSGTGSYEQYF.

V and J are TRBV6-5 and TRBJ1-4; D unresolved. V was pared by 6 bases and J by 4 bases, with 12 bases between. CDR1 is MNHEY, CDR2 SVGAGI, per germline. The CDR3 sequence is 14 residues long. The CDR3 sequence is CASSQTGVNEKLFF. CDR3 nucleotides: TGTGCCAGCAGCCAAACGGGAGTTAATGAAAAACTGTTTTTT.

At least ten counts were recorded for this clone. This sequence joins TRBV12-5 and TRBJ2-5; D is unclear. The CDR3 is 13 amino acids. Between the trimmed V and J ends, which lost 6 bases and 5 bases, there was a span of 13 bases. Germline-derived CDR1 and CDR2 are LGHNT and FRNRAP. CDR3 region: CASGTSSVETQYF. Here the CDR3 DNA reads TGTGCTAGTGGCACCTCGAGCGTTGAGACCCAGTACTTC.

The rearrangement joins TRBV19 to TRBJ2-7; TRBD1 matches at 10 bases. CDR1 LNHDA and CDR2 SQIVND come from the germline V gene (reference sequence). V gave up 7 bases and J gave up 0 bases; unmatched junction bases: 6. This CDR3 is 15 amino acids long. As DNA, the CDR3 is TGTGCCAGTACCCCCCGACAGGGGGCCTCCTACGAGCAGTACTTC. Its translation is CASTPRQGASYEQYF. Supplemented by reference TRBV19 and TRBJ2-7, the full variable domain reads DGGITQSPKYLFRKEGQNVTLSCEQNLNHDAMYWYRQDPGQGLRLIYYSQIVNDFQKGDIAEGYSVSREKKESFPLTVTSAQKNPTAFYLCASTPRQGASYEQYFGPGTRLTVT.

V gene TRBV5-4 combines with J gene TRBJ2-2, with D perhaps matching TRBD1 (6 bases). Between the trimmed V and J ends, which lost 0 bases and 3 bases, there was a span of 9 bases. The CDR3 is 15 amino acids. The V gene's germline CDR1 is SGHNT and CDR2 YYREEE (reference sequence). As DNA, the CDR3 is TGTGCCAGCAGCTTGGGTCAGGGGCACACCGGGGAGCTGTTTTTT. Protein: CASSLGQGHTGELFF.

V gene TRBV28 combines with J gene TRBJ2-7; 9 bases match TRBD1. This CDR3 contains 14 residues. Germline trimming cut 8 bases from V and 5 bases from J; bases unmatched to any gene: 10. CDR1 is MDHEN and CDR2 is SYDVKM in the germline V gene. This CDR3 reads CASLGTGRSNEQYF. The CDR3, as DNA: TGTGCCAGCCTTGGGACAGGGAGGAGCAACGAGCAGTACTTC.

This clone was picked up a small number of times. The chain joins TRBV5-1 to TRBJ2-1; no definite D call. This CDR3 region has 15 residues. Germline CDR1 reads SGHRS; CDR2 reads YFSETQ. V dropped 0 bases and J dropped 1 base, with 8 bases sitting between them. CDR3 region: CASSLGSTSYNEQFF. The CDR3 DNA reads as TGCGCCAGCAGCTTGGGTTCTACGTCCTACAATGAGCAGTTCTTC.

A few counts support this clone. V is TRBV2 and J is TRBJ2-3; perhaps TRBD1 as D (5 bases). V gave up 11 bases and J gave up 0 bases, with 12 bases separating them. The CDR3 extends over 13 amino acids. Looked up from germline, CDR1 is SNHLY and CDR2 is FYNNEI. This CDR3 reads CALDSLSTDTQYF. The DNA for the CDR3 is TGTGCCCTCGACAGCCTTAGCACAGATACGCAGTATTTT.

This sequence joins TRBV6-5 and TRBJ1-2, with TRBD1 matching over 9 bases. The CDR3 contains 14 residues. V shed 6 bases and J 8 bases; nucleotides not matched to a gene: 10. Looked up from germline, CDR1 is MNHEY and CDR2 is SVGAGI. The CDR3 coding sequence is TGTGCCAGCAGACCACCGGGACAGGGTAAAGGCTACACCTTC. Translation gives CASRPPGQGKGYTF.

This clone has only a few counts. The chain carries TRBV6-5 and TRBJ2-7; TRBD1 matches 10 bases. Germline V gives CDR1 MNHEY, CDR2 SVGAGI. The V and J ends lost 7 bases and 1 base, in that order; junction bases with no gene match: 7. This CDR3 region has 15 residues. CDR3 in amino acids: CASNSGQGKSYEQYF. CDR3 DNA sequence: TGTGCCAGCAATTCGGGACAGGGGAAATCCTACGAGCAGTACTTC.

This clone was recorded a few times. This chain uses TRBV7-2 with TRBJ2-7, with D unresolved. The CDR3 length is 14 residues. Germline loops: CDR1 SGHTA, CDR2 FQGNSA. Trimming stripped 3 bases from V and 0 bases from J, with 9 bases between. The CDR3 loop is CASSFRGSSYEQYF. CDR3 nucleotides: TGTGCCAGCAGCTTTCGAGGTAGCTCCTACGAGCAGTACTTC.

This clone was found a few times. The chain recombines TRBV12-2 with TRBJ1-1; the table gives TRBD1 as D, unverified against the DNA. TRBV12-2 represents a pseudogene. CDR3 length: 13 residues. CDR3 DNA: TGTGCAAGTCGCCGAAAACAGGGATCCGAAGCTTTCTTT. This encodes CASRRKQGSEAFF.

J is TRBJ2-2 and V is TRBV7-9, with D hard to call. With 5 bases removed from V and 7 bases from J, the gap between germline ends came to 11 bases. Per the germline V gene, CDR1 is SEHNR and CDR2 is FQNEAQ (reference sequence). This CDR3 has 13 residues. This CDR3 reads CASSPQVVGELFF. The CDR3 nucleotides are TGTGCCAGCAGCCCCCAGGTTGTCGGGGAGCTGTTTTTT.

The CDR3 DNA reads as TGCGCCAGCAGAAAATGGGACAGCAGTTCTGGAAACACCATATATTTT. As protein: CASRKWDSSSGNTIYF. The chain links TRBV4-1 to TRBJ1-3; 7 bases fit TRBD1. The trim removed 6 bases at V and 1 base at J, leaving 9 bases unmatched. Germline loops: CDR1 MGHRA, CDR2 YSYEKL. CDR3 size: 16 residues.

This clone was detected a few times. V and J are TRBV11-3 and TRBJ2-3; a weak D match, TRBD1 (6 bases). This CDR3 is 17 amino acids long. V gave up 5 bases and J gave up 3 bases, with 21 bases separating them. The germline gives CDR1 SGHNT, CDR2 YENEEA. CDR3 DNA: TGTGCCAGCAGCCACCGCGTAAGGGCCGACAGGACAGATACGCAGTATTTT. Translated: CASSHRVRADRTDTQYF.

This chain connects TRBV6-5 to TRBJ2-7; 9 nucleotides match TRBD1. V was pared by 6 bases and J by 3 bases, with 9 bases of the junction left unmatched. This CDR3 is built from 15 residues. Germline V gives CDR1 MNHEY, CDR2 SVGAGI. The CDR3 nucleotides are TGTGCCAGCAGCGTAGGGACAGGGTCGGTCTACGAGCAGTACTTC. This gives the protein CASSVGTGSVYEQYF.

This clone was found many times. The chain combines TRBV2 with TRBJ2-6; D unclear. This CDR3 is built from 13 residues. V was shortened by 8 bases and J by 4 bases, with 9 bases between the two germline ends. Germline loops: CDR1 SNHLY, CDR2 FYNNEI. The CDR3, as DNA: TGTGCCAGCCACCGTGGCGGGGCCAACGTCCTGACTTTC. Translated: CASHRGGANVLTF.

This clone was detected ten times or more. V is TRBV19 and J is TRBJ2-7; possible D gene TRBD2, 5 bases. CDR1 LNHDA and CDR2 SQIVND come from the germline V gene (reference sequence). The CDR3 totals 13 residues. V was trimmed by 4 bases and J by 6 bases, leaving 13 bases between them. In DNA, the CDR3 is TGTGCCAGTAGTACCGGGGAAGGGCTCGAGCAGTACTTC. Amino acids: CASSTGEGLEQYF.

This clone has just a few counts. CDR3 amino acids: CASVGDRASNTEAFF. The CDR3 DNA reads as TGTGCTAGTGTTGGGGACAGGGCTTCGAACACTGAAGCTTTCTTT. The chain couples TRBV12-5 to TRBJ1-1; 9 bases are shared with TRBD1. Germline assignment: CDR1 LGHNT and CDR2 FRNRAP. Trimming at V came to 7 bases and at J to 1 base, leaving 7 bases not matched to a gene. The CDR3 is 15 amino acids.